This TCR beta chain came from a study of T cell repertoires in cytomegalovirus infection. The study, taken as a whole, reports: HLA-C-restricted CMV-specific TCR beta clonotypes prevailed in the ex vivo response.

TCRdb processed the reads anew with MiXCR; each CDR3 protein has one entry. The table shows about 320,000 distinct CDR3 sequences, with over 7.5% occurring only once. This clonotype was counted only a few times. Its antigen remains unidentified. This clonotype was obtained from a human donor in good health (CMV status not recorded). Some clones in this sample may be carry-over from other donors' samples. What was sequenced was PBMCs.

CDR3 residues: CAWSEAASYEQYF. CDR3 bases: TGTGCCTGGAGCGAAGCGGCCTCCTACGAGCAGTACTTC. V gene TRBV30 combines with J gene TRBJ2-7, with a possible D match to TRBD2 (5 bases). V was cut by 3 bases and J by 0 bases, with 9 bases left in between. CDR1 and CDR2 from the germline V gene are GTSNPN and SVGIG (reference sequence). There are 13 residues in the CDR3.